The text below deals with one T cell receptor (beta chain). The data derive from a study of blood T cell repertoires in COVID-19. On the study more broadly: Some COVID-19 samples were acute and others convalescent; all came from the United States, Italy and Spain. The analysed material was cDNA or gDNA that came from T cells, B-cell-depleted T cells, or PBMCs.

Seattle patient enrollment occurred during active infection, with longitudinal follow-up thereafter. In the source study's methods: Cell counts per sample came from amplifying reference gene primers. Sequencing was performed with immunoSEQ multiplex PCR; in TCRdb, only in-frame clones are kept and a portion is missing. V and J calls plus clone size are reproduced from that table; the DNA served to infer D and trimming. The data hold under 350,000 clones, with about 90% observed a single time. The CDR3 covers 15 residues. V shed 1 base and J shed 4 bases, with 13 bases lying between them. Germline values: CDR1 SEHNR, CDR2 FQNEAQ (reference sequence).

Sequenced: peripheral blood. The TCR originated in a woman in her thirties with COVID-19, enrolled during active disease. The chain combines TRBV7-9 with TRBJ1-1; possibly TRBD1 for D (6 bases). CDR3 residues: CASSLGQGFRTEAFF. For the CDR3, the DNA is TGTGCCAGCAGCTTAGGGCAGGGGTTCCGCACTGAAGCTTTCTTT.